The rows below give T cell receptor beta chains drawn from one sample of a study of Ad26.COV2.S vaccination and SARS-CoV-2 variants. Method: immunoSEQ multiplex PCR; TCRdb's copy keeps in-frame clones and lacks some. The repertoire holds under 500,000 clones, with around 93% as singletons. Source: peripheral blood, taken in a trial of Ad26.COV2.S vaccine versus placebo. Every receptor here comes from a person between 18 and 59 years old who received the Ad26.COV2.S COVID-19 vaccine or a placebo. Both conserved end residues are part of each CDR3. Fields, in order: D gene, clone size, V gene, J gene, CDR3 DNA, CDR3 protein. D genes are given only for firm matches. Clone size is stated in some rows and not others, as once, few, many or a class when expanded.

TRBD2,NA,TRBV19,TRBJ2-7,TGTGCCAGTAGTATTCTAGCGGGGGGCGCCTACGAGCAGTACTTC,CASSILAGGAYEQYF
TRBD2,NA,TRBV11-3,TRBJ2-3,TGTGCCAGCAGCTTGGGGACTAGCGGGGCTGAAGATACGCAGTATTTT,CASSLGTSGAEDTQYF
TRBD2,NA,TRBV18,TRBJ2-2,TGTGCCAGCTCACCAACTCCGGGACTAGCTACCGGGGAGCTGTTTTTT,CASSPTPGLATGELFF
NA,NA,TRBV4-1,TRBJ1-3,TGCGCCAGCAGCCAAGGCATTCGAAACACCATATATTTT,CASSQGIRNTIYF
NA,NA,TRBV4-1,TRBJ2-3,TGCGCCAGCAGCCAAGATCTCGAGACAGATACGCAGTATTTT,CASSQDLETDTQYF
NA,NA,TRBV19,TRBJ1-6,TGTGCCAGTAGTAACTCTAACTCCTATAATTCACCCCTCCACTTT,CASSNSNSYNSPLHF
NA,NA,TRBV5-1,TRBJ1-3,TGCGCCAGCAGCCGGACAGAAACTAGCTCTGGAAACACCATATATTTT,CASSRTETSSGNTIYF
NA,NA,TRBV4-1,TRBJ2-7,TGCGCCAGCAGCCAAGGTGCCGAGCAGTACTTC,CASSQGAEQYF
TRBD2,NA,TRBV6-1,TRBJ2-1,TGTGCCAGCAGTGAAGGGCATGGGGGGGTAAGGGTCAATGAGCAGTTCTTC,CASSEGHGGVRVNEQFF
TRBD1,NA,TRBV19,TRBJ1-5,TGTGCCAGTAGTATAGGCCAGGGGGCGCATCAGCCCCAGCATTTT,CASSIGQGAHQPQHF
NA,NA,TRBV7-9,TRBJ2-7,TGTGCCAGCAGCAGGGACCTGTACGAGCAGTACTTC,CASSRDLYEQYF
TRBD2,NA,TRBV7-7,TRBJ2-3,TGTGCCAGCAGCCCGTCCGGGACTAGCGTGACAGATACGCAGTATTTT,CASSPSGTSVTDTQYF
NA,NA,TRBV5-6,TRBJ1-2,TGTGCCAGCAGCTTTTCTCAGGGGACGAGTGGCTACACCTTC,CASSFSQGTSGYTF
NA,once,TRBV6-2/TRBV6-3,TRBJ1-2,TGTGCCAGCAGCTTCGGCGGAATTAACTATGGCTACACCTTC,CASSFGGINYGYTF
NA,NA,TRBV19,TRBJ2-1,TGTGCCAGTAGTATATGGTCCGGGGCTGATGAGCAGTTCTTC,CASSIWSGADEQFF
NA,NA,TRBV11-2,TRBJ1-5,TGTGCCAGCAGCTTAACGAATCAGCCCCAGCATTTT,CASSLTNQPQHF
TRBD1,once,TRBV6-2/TRBV6-3,TRBJ1-5,TGTGCCAGCAGCAACGGACAGGGGCCCAATCAGCCCCAGCATTTT,CASSNGQGPNQPQHF
NA,NA,TRBV7-9,TRBJ2-7,TGTGCCAGCAGCTTATTCCCTTACGAGCAGTACTTC,CASSLFPYEQYF
NA,NA,TRBV29-1,TRBJ2-6,TGCAGCGTTGATGAGGACTCTGGGGCCAACGTCCTGACTTTC,CSVDEDSGANVLTF
TRBD1,NA,TRBV4-3,TRBJ2-1,TGCGCCAGCAGCCCAGGGACAGCGAGCTCCTACAATGAGCAGTTCTTC,CASSPGTASSYNEQFF
TRBD2,NA,TRBV6-6,TRBJ2-7,TGTGCCAGCAGGGACGTCGCGGGGGGTCTCTACGAGCAGTACTTC,CASRDVAGGLYEQYF
NA,NA,TRBV4-1,TRBJ1-2,TGCGCCAGCAGCCAAGATATGTACTCGGTCGGGTCCGGGTTGGGAGGCTACACCTTC,CASSQDMYSVGSGLGGYTF
NA,NA,TRBV4-1,TRBJ1-5,TGCGCCAGCAGCCCCGGACAAGTCTATCAGCCCCAGCATTTT,CASSPGQVYQPQHF
TRBD1,NA,TRBV18,TRBJ1-2,TGTGCCAGCTCACCAGGGGGACAGGGCGAAGGCTACACCTTC,CASSPGGQGEGYTF
NA,NA,TRBV7-2,TRBJ1-1,TGTGCCAGCAGCTCAAGGCCCCCAAGCAACACTGAGGCTTTCTTT,CASSSRPPSNTEAFF
NA,NA,TRBV5-4,TRBJ1-1,TGTGCCAGCAGCTTGGAGGCAGAAGCTTTCTTT,CASSLEAEAFF
NA,NA,TRBV6-5,TRBJ2-7,TGTGCCAGCAGTTACTCCGTCGTAGGGGCCATCTACGAGCAGTACTTC,CASSYSVVGAIYEQYF
NA,NA,TRBV5-6,TRBJ1-5,TGTGCCAGCAGCTTGGGCGGGGAGTGGAGCAATCAGCCCCAGCATTTT,CASSLGGEWSNQPQHF
NA,once,TRBV27,TRBJ1-6,TGTGCCAGCAGTTTAAAGGGCGGCACTAATTCACCCCTCCACTTT,CASSLKGGTNSPLHF
TRBD1,NA,TRBV15,TRBJ2-5,TGTGCCACCAGCCCGGGGACAGGGCACGAGACCCAGTACTTC,CATSPGTGHETQYF
NA,NA,TRBV27,TRBJ1-4,TGTGCCAGCAGTCTCCGCGGGGTTAATGAAAAACTGTTTTTT,CASSLRGVNEKLFF
TRBD2,NA,TRBV2,TRBJ2-7,TGTGCCAGCAGTGAAGAGGTGGGCGGGGGAATCTACGAGCAGTACTTC,CASSEEVGGGIYEQYF
TRBD1,NA,TRBV29-1,TRBJ2-5,TGCAGCTTCGATGCTCACAGGGGCGGAGAGACCCAGTACTTC,CSFDAHRGGETQYF
NA,NA,TRBV7-6,TRBJ2-5,TGTGCCAGCAGCTTAGATGGCAGCGGGCAGGGAGAGACCCAGTACTTC,CASSLDGSGQGETQYF
NA,NA,TRBV19,TRBJ1-1,TGTGCCAGTAAGACAGAAATCCTAGAAGCTTTCTTT,CASKTEILEAFF
TRBD2,NA,TRBV6-2/TRBV6-3,TRBJ2-1,TGTGCCAGCAGTAAAATCGAGCGGGGGGGCCGGAGTGAGCAGTTCTTC,CASSKIERGGRSEQFF
NA,NA,TRBV13,TRBJ2-5,TGTGCCAGCAGCTTCAGAGAGACCCAGTACTTC,CASSFRETQYF
TRBD2,once,TRBV5-4,TRBJ2-2,TGTGCCAGCAGCGCTCGGGGGGGTGACACCGGGGAGCTGTTTTTT,CASSARGGDTGELFF
NA,NA,TRBV5-1,TRBJ2-5,TGCGCCAGCAGCTTGGGGTTAGGAGAGACCCAGTACTTC,CASSLGLGETQYF
NA,NA,TRBV7-9,TRBJ2-3,TGTGCCAGCAGCTTAGAAGCTAGCACAGATACGCAGTATTTT,CASSLEASTDTQYF
NA,NA,TRBV5-1,TRBJ2-7,TGCGCCAGCAGCTTGGACAGTTTACTAAGAAGCGACTACGAGCAGTACTTC,CASSLDSLLRSDYEQYF
TRBD1,few,TRBV27,TRBJ2-2,TGTGCCAGCAATCCGGGACAGGGATCCACCGGGGAGCTGTTTTTT,CASNPGQGSTGELFF
NA,NA,TRBV28,TRBJ2-7,TGTGCCAGCACCGACACCTACGAGCAGTACTTC,CASTDTYEQYF
TRBD1,once,TRBV5-4,TRBJ1-1,TGTGCCAGCAGCACGGGACAGGGGTCGAACACTGAAGCTTTCTTT,CASSTGQGSNTEAFF
NA,NA,TRBV6-5,TRBJ2-5,TGTGCCAGCAGTTCCGGGGGGCGGGTTCGGGAGACCCAGTACTTC,CASSSGGRVRETQYF
NA,NA,TRBV3-1/TRBV3-2,TRBJ2-1,TGTGCCAGCAGCCAAGAGGAGAACTACAATGAGCAGTTCTTC,CASSQEENYNEQFF
NA,NA,TRBV7-2,TRBJ2-7,TGTGCCAGCAGCTTTTCTTCTTATAGCTCCTACGAGCAGTACTTC,CASSFSSYSSYEQYF
NA,NA,TRBV21-1,TRBJ2-1,TGTGCCAGCAGCTGGATCGGAGGGGTCAATGAGCAGTTCTTC,CASSWIGGVNEQFF
TRBD2,NA,TRBV29-1,TRBJ2-1,TGCAGCGTTGACCTAGCGGGGTACTTTAGCTCCTACAATGAGCAGTTCTTC,CSVDLAGYFSSYNEQFF
NA,NA,TRBV29-1,TRBJ1-2,TGCAGCGTTGAAACTATCAACTATGGCTACACCTTC,CSVETINYGYTF
NA,NA,TRBV12-3/TRBV12-4,TRBJ1-1,TGTGCCAGCATGGGGGAGGACCCTGAAGCTTTCTTT,CASMGEDPEAFF
TRBD1,NA,TRBV6-5,TRBJ1-2,TGTGCCAGCAGTTACTCCCGGGACAGGGTACGTGGCTACACCTTC,CASSYSRDRVRGYTF
NA,once,TRBV11-2,TRBJ1-1,TGTGCCAGCAGCTTAGTTTTAGGGGCGGGTGAAGCTTTCTTT,CASSLVLGAGEAFF